This T cell receptor (beta chain) was observed in a study of T cells in tumors after PD-1 blockade. Here immunoSEQ multiplex PCR was the method, and the copy in TCRdb shows in-frame clones only, minus some. The sample gives more than 12,000 clones, roughly two thirds of which show up once; more than 30% is in the top ten. The average interval from treatment start to post-treatment squamous cell carcinoma sampling was 31 days. Germline V gene sequence: CDR1 MRHNA, CDR2 SNTAGT. The J segment lost 5 bases and the V segment lost 5 bases, leaving 8 bases of the junction unmatched. The CDR3 totals 15 residues.

This sequence joins TRBV6-4 and TRBJ2-2, with 7 bases lining up with TRBD1. The sample consisted of tumor tissue, taken after anti-PD-1 treatment. This receptor was taken from a human donor with cutaneous squamous cell carcinoma. The CDR3 loop is CASSREAGGTGELFF. The CDR3 region has the DNA TGTGCCAGCAGTCGAGAAGCAGGGGGAACCGGGGAGCTGTTTTTT.